The following is a T cell receptor (beta chain) sequence with its context. This sample is part of a study of cytomegalovirus exposure and HLA in healthy donors. Use of 60 Vbeta and 13 Jbeta primers characterized the PCR. TCRdb's table, derived via immunoSEQ multiplex PCR, lists solely in-frame clones and lacks some. The sample has some 170,000 clones, around 79% seen once. Germline V gene data show CDR1 as LNHNV and CDR2 as YYDKDF (reference sequence). The CDR3 totals 13 residues. With 5 bases removed from V and 7 bases from J, the gap between germline ends came to 12 bases. The chain uses TRBV15 and TRBJ2-1; D call uncertain. The sequence came from a man in his forties or fifties in good health and CMV-seronegative. Sequenced: PBMCs. CDR3 nucleotides: TGTGCCACCAGCCTCAGGTCTGGGAATGAGCAGTTCTTC. It yields the protein CATSLRSGNEQFF.